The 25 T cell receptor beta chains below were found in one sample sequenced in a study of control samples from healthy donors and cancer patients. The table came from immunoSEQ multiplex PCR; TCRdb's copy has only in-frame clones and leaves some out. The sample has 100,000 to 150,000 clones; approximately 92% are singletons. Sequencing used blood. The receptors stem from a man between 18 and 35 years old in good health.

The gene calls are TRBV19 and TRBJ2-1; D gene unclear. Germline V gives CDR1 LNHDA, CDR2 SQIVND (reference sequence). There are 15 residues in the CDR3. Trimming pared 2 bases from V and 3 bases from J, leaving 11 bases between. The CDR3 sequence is CASSIQDGDYNEQFF. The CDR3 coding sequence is TGTGCCAGTAGTATACAGGACGGCGACTACAATGAGCAGTTCTTC.

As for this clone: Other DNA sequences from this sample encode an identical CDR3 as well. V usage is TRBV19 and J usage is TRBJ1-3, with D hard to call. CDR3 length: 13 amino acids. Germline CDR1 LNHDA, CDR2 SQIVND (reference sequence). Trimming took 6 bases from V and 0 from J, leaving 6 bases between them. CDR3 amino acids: CASRQHSGNTIYF. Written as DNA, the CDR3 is TGTGCCAGTAGGCAGCACTCTGGAAACACCATATATTTT.

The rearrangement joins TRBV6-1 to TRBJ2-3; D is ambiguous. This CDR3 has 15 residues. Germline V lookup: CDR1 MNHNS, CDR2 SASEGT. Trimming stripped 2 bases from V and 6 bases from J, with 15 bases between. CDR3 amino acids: CASSELRVDADTQYF. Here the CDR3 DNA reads TGTGCCAGCAGTGAATTGAGAGTGGACGCGGATACGCAGTATTTT.

Here the CDR3 DNA reads TGTGCCAGTAGTACACAGACGGGGACTGAAGCTTTCTTT. Protein sequence: CASSTQTGTEAFF. J is TRBJ1-1 and V is TRBV19; D is uncertain. CDR1 and CDR2 (germline): LNHDA, SQIVND (reference sequence). The V and J ends lost 4 bases and 5 bases respectively, with 11 bases between them. The CDR3 is 13 residues long.

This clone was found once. CDR3 sequence reads: CSASRSAATGEQYF. In DNA, the CDR3 is TGCAGTGCTAGTCGGTCGGCGGCTACGGGCGAGCAGTACTTC. The chain has TRBV20-1 and TRBJ2-7; D gene uncertain. CDR1 and CDR2 (germline): DFQATT, SNEGSKA (reference sequence). Trimming removed 3 bases at V and 6 bases at J, with 18 bases between. The CDR3 runs 14 residues.

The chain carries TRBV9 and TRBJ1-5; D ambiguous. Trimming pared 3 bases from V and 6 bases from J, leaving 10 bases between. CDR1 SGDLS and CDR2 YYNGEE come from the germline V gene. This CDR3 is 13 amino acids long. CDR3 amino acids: CASSARPGQPQHF. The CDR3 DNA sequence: TGTGCCAGCAGCGCTCGACCCGGTCAGCCCCAGCATTTT.

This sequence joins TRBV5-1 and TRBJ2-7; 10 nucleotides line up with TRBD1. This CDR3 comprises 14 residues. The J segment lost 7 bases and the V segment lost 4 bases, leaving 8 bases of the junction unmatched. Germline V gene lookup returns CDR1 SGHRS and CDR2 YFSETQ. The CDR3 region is CASSPRDRGREQYF. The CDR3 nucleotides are TGCGCCAGCAGCCCCCGGGACAGGGGCAGAGAGCAGTACTTC.

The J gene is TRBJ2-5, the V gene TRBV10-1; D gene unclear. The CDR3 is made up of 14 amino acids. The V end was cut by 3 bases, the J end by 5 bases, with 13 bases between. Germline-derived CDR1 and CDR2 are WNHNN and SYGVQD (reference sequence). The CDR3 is CASSDVSPRETQYF. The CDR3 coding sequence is TGCGCCAGCAGTGATGTCTCCCCGCGGGAGACCCAGTACTTC.

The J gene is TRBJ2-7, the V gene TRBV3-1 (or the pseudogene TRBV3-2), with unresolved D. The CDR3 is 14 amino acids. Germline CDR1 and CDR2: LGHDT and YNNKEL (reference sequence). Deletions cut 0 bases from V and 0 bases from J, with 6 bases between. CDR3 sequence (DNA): TGTGCCAGCAGCCAAGATTTCGACTCCTACGAGCAGTACTTC. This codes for CASSQDFDSYEQYF.

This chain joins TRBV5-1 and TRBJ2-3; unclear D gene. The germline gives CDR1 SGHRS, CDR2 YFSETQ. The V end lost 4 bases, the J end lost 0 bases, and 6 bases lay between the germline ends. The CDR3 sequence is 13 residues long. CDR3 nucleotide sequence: TGCGCCAGCAGCCCACCTAGCACAGATACGCAGTATTTT. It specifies CASSPPSTDTQYF.

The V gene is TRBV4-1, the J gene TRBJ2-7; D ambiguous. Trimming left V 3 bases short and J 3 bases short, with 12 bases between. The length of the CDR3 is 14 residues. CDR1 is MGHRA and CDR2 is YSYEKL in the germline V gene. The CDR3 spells CASSQPGSYYEQYF. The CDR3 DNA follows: TGCGCCAGCAGCCAGCCGGGCTCATACTACGAGCAGTACTTC.

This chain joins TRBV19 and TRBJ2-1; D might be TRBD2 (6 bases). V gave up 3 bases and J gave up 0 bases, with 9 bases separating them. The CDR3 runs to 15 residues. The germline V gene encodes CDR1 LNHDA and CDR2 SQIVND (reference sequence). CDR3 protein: CASSIRGSSYNEQFF. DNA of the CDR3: TGTGCCAGTAGTATCCGGGGGTCCTCCTACAATGAGCAGTTCTTC.

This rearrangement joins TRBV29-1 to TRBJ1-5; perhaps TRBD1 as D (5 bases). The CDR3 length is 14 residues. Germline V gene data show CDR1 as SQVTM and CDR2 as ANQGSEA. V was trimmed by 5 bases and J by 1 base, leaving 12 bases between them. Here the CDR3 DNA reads TGCAGCGTTCCAACGGGGGTGAGCAATCAGCCCCAGCATTTT. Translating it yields CSVPTGVSNQPQHF. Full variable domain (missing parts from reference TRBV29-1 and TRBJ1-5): SAVISQKPSRDICQRGTSLTIQCQVDSQVTMMFWYRQQPGQSLTLIATANQGSEATYESGFVIDKFPISRPNLTFSTLTVSNMSPEDSSIYLCSVPTGVSNQPQHFGDGTRLSIL.

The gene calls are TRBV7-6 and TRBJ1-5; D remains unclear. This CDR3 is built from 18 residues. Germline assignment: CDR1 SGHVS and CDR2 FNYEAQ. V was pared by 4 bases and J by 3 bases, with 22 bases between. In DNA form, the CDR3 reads TGTGCCAGCAGCTCGCATAGCTGGACTCCTCTGGACAATCAGCCCCAGCATTTT. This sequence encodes CASSSHSWTPLDNQPQHF.

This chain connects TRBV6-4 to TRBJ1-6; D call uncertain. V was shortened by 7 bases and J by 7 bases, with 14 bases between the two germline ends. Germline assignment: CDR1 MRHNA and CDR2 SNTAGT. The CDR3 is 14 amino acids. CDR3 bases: TGTGCCAGCACCCCCAGTCCGGGGAATTCACCCCTCCACTTT. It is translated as CASTPSPGNSPLHF.

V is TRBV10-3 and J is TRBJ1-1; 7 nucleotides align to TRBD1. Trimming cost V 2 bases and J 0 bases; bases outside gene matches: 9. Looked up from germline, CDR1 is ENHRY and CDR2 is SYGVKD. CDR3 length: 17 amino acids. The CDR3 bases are TGTGCCATCAGTGAGCGCCGGACAGGTGGTATGAACACTGAAGCTTTCTTT. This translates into CAISERRTGGMNTEAFF.

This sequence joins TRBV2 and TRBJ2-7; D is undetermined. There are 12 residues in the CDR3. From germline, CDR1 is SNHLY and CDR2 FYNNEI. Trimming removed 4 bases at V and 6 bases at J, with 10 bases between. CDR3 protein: CASSAGRLEQYF. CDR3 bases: TGTGCCAGCAGTGCCGGGCGGCTCGAGCAGTACTTC.

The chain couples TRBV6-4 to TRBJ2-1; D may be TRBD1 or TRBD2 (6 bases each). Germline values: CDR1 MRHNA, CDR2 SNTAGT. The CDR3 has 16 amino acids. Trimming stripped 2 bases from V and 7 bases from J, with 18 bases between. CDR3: CASSDTRGRRENEQFF. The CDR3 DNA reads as TGTGCCAGCAGTGACACCAGGGGTCGGAGGGAGAATGAGCAGTTCTTC.

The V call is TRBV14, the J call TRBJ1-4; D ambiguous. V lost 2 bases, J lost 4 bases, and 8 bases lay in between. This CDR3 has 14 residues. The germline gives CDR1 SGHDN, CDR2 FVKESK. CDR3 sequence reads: CASSQPAGNEKLFF. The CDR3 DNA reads TGTGCCAGCAGCCAACCGGCCGGTAATGAAAAACTGTTTTTT.

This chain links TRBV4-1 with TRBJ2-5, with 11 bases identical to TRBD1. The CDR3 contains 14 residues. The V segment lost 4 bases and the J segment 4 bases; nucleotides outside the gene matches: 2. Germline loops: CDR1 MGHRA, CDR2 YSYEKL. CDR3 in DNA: TGCGCCAGCAGCCGGACAGGGGGCGCAGAGACCCAGTACTTC. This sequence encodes CASSRTGGAETQYF.

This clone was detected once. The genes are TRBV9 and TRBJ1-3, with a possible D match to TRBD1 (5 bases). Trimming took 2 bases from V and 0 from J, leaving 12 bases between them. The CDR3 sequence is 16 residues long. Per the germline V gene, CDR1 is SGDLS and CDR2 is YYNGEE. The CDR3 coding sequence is TGTGCCAGCAGCGTGGGGGGGTCCGACTCTGGAAACACCATATATTTT. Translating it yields CASSVGGSDSGNTIYF.

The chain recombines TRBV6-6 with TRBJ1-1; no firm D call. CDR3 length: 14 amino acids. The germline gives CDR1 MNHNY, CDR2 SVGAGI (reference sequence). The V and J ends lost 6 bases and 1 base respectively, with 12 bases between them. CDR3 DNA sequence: TGTGCCAGCAGACCCCAAACAGAGAACACTGAAGCTTTCTTT. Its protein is CASRPQTENTEAFF.

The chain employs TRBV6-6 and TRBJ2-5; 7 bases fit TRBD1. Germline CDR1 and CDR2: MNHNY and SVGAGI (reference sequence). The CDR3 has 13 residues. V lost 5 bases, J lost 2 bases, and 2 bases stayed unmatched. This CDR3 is CASSTDRQETQYF. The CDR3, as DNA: TGTGCCAGCAGTACGGACAGGCAAGAGACCCAGTACTTC.

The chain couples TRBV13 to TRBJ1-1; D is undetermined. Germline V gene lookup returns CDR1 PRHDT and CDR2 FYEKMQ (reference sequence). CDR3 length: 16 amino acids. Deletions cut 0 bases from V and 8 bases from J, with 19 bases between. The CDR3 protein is CASSLGLSGKGSEAFF. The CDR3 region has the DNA TGTGCCAGCAGCTTAGGCCTATCTGGGAAAGGGTCGGAAGCTTTCTTT.

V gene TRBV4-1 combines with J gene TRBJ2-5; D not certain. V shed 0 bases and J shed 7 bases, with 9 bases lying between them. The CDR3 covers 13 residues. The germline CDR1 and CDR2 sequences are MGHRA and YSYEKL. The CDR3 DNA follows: TGCGCCAGCAGCCAAGATACGATGGTGACCCAGTACTTC. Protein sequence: CASSQDTMVTQYF.